Shown below are 22 T cell receptor beta chains from a single sample sequenced in a study of T cell repertoires in cytomegalovirus infection (dated by TCRdb to about 2019). Antigens of these TCRs are unknown. Taken with the paper, the label for treatment or condition translates to: in vitro stimulation with specific CMV peptide epitopes to enrich CMV-specific T cells. Sequencer: Illumina HiSeq 1500. TCRdb itself trimmed the public reads at Q25 with fastp, ran MiXCR and retained productive beta chains. CDR3 protein duplicates are merged, each entry listing the most common genes and DNA. The sample data list about 83,000 distinct CDR3 sequences, and 45% to 50% of these were observed just once. The ten top clones hold 93% of the sample. Sample: CD8+ T cells from cultured PBMCs, taken from culture after CMV antigen stimulation. The receptor source for this set is a human donor in good health (CMV status not recorded). Some clones in this sample may be carry-over from other donors' samples.

The V gene is TRBV27, the J gene TRBJ1-2, with 10 bases aligning to TRBD1. The ends lost 6 bases at V and 5 bases at J; junction bases unmatched: 3. Germline lookup yields CDR1 MNHEY and CDR2 SMNVEV (reference sequence). CDR3 length: 13 amino acids. The CDR3 DNA is TGTGCCAGCAGAGGGACAGGGGAATATGGCTACACCTTC. Amino acids: CASRGTGEYGYTF.

This chain links TRBV7-9 with TRBJ2-1; D possibly corresponds to TRBD2 (6 bases). Germline CDR1 is SEHNR and CDR2 is FQNEAQ (reference sequence). The CDR3 spans 16 residues. Deletions cut 5 bases from V and 0 bases from J, with 14 bases between. This CDR3 is CASSLTGESSYNEQFF. In DNA form, the CDR3 reads TGTGCCAGCAGCCTTACGGGGGAGAGCTCCTACAATGAGCAGTTCTTC.

J is TRBJ1-2 and V is TRBV27, with 8 positions matching TRBD1. The germline V gene encodes CDR1 MNHEY and CDR2 SMNVEV (reference sequence). The CDR3 covers 17 residues. The V segment lost 3 bases and the J segment 6 bases; nucleotides outside the gene matches: 15. The CDR3 reads CASSFRTGLLLTDGYTF. In DNA, the CDR3 is TGTGCCAGCAGTTTCCGGACAGGGCTTCTATTAACGGATGGCTACACCTTC.

This chain joins TRBV11-2 and TRBJ2-5; D may be TRBD2 (5 bases). The germline V and J ends were trimmed by 2 bases and 1 base, with 11 bases remaining between them. Looked up from germline, CDR1 is SGHAT and CDR2 is FQNNGV. There are 15 residues in the CDR3. The CDR3, as DNA: TGTGCCAGCAGCTTATTGGGAGAGATCCAAGAGACCCAGTACTTC. Translation: CASSLLGEIQETQYF.

The chain is built from TRBV28 and TRBJ2-5; 7 nucleotides line up with TRBD2. J gave up 1 base and V 3 bases, and 5 bases lay outside the gene matches. The CDR3 runs to 15 residues. CDR1 is MDHEN, CDR2 SYDVKM, per germline. CDR3 sequence: CASSFLPSGQETQYF. The CDR3 region has the DNA TGTGCCAGCAGTTTTCTCCCTAGCGGCCAAGAGACCCAGTACTTC. The whole variable domain, remainder taken from reference TRBV28 and TRBJ2-5, is DVKVTQSSRYLVKRTGEKVFLECVQDMDHENMFWYRQDPGLGLRLIYFSYDVKMKEKGDIPEGYSVSREKKERFSLILESASTNQTSMYLCASSFLPSGQETQYFGPGTRLLVL.

This clonotype has ten or more counts. CDR3 DNA sequence: TGTGCCAGCAGCCTGAACGTGTGGGCCAAAAACATTCAGTACTTC. This sequence encodes CASSLNVWAKNIQYF. The chain couples TRBV7-2 to TRBJ2-4; D gene uncertain. CDR1 SGHTA and CDR2 FQGNSA come from the germline V gene. Deletions cut 5 bases from V and 1 base from J, with 12 bases between. The CDR3 contains 15 residues.

This clonotype came up once. The rearrangement joins TRBV5-1 to TRBJ2-1; TRBD1 matches at 9 bases. Germline CDR1 SGHRS, CDR2 YFSETQ. This CDR3 has 15 residues. With 1 base clipped from V and 5 bases from J, the junction kept 4 bases outside the gene matches. The CDR3 DNA follows: TGCGCCAGCAGCTTGCTGACAGGGGGTGACAATGAGCAGTTCTTC. Residues: CASSLLTGGDNEQFF.

The gene calls are TRBV19 and TRBJ2-7, with D perhaps TRBD1 (6 bases). Trimming pared 5 bases from V and 4 bases from J, leaving 15 bases between. This CDR3 contains 14 residues. Germline values: CDR1 LNHDA, CDR2 SQIVND (reference sequence). This chain's CDR3 is CASSPGQSDYEQYF. CDR3 DNA: TGTGCCAGTAGTCCTGGACAGAGCGATTACGAGCAGTACTTC.

CDR3 nucleotides: TGTGCCAGCACCCGACAGGGATCCTATAATTCACCCCTCCACTTT. The encoded protein is CASTRQGSYNSPLHF. The genes are TRBV6-6 and TRBJ1-6, with 7 positions matching TRBD1. Germline assignment: CDR1 MNHNY and CDR2 SVGAGI (reference sequence). This CDR3 has 15 amino acids. V lost 7 bases, J lost 1 base, and 4 bases stayed unmatched.

This clonotype was observed a handful of times. The chain carries TRBV4-1 and TRBJ2-2; 7 bases map to TRBD2. Germline V lookup: CDR1 MGHRA, CDR2 YSYEKL. The CDR3 sequence is 13 residues long. V lost 4 bases and J lost 10; bases outside the gene matches: 6. As DNA, the CDR3 is TGCGCCAGCAGCCCCGGGGGGAGGGTGGAGCTGTTTTTT. It codes for CASSPGGRVELFF.

This clonotype was counted only a few times. The DNA of the CDR3 is TGTGCCAGCAGCTTAAATAAGCGGGACAGGGGGAGCACTGAAGCTTTCTTT. It is translated as CASSLNKRDRGSTEAFF. V usage is TRBV7-6 and J usage is TRBJ1-1, with 11 bases aligning to TRBD1. Germline V gene data show CDR1 as SGHVS and CDR2 as FNYEAQ. The CDR3 is made up of 17 amino acids. Germline trimming cut 2 bases from V and 4 bases from J; bases unmatched to any gene: 9.

The J gene is TRBJ2-2, the V gene TRBV4-1; TRBD2 is a possible D gene (6 bases). The V gene's germline CDR1 is MGHRA and CDR2 YSYEKL. Trimming took 2 bases from V and 4 from J, leaving 8 bases between them. This CDR3 is 14 amino acids long. Here the CDR3 reads CASSQPGATGELFF. The CDR3 coding sequence is TGCGCCAGCAGCCAACCGGGAGCCACCGGGGAGCTGTTTTTT.

In regard to this clonotype: At one end, the junction sequence differs from germline, possibly due to a read error. The J gene is TRBJ2-7, the V gene TRBV20-1; perhaps D is TRBD1 or TRBD2 (5 bases each). This CDR3 has 15 residues. Germline V lookup: CDR1 DFQATT, CDR2 SNEGSKA (reference sequence). The CDR3 nucleotides read TGCAGTGCAAGAGTGGGGGATCAATACCCAAACGAGCAGTACTTC. It encodes CSARVGDQYPNEQYF.

The chain recombines TRBV7-2 with TRBJ2-7; D uncertain. Trimming left V 1 base short and J 5 bases short, with 12 bases between. Germline CDR1 is SGHTA and CDR2 is FQGNSA. This CDR3 is built from 14 residues. In DNA, the CDR3 is TGTGCCAGCAGCTTAGAGGGTCGACCAAACGAGCAGTACTTC. Encoded protein: CASSLEGRPNEQYF.

DNA of the CDR3: TGTGCCACCCGGGGGGAGAACACTGAAGCTTTCTTT. Translated: CATRGENTEAFF. The chain is built from TRBV12-3 or TRBV12-4 and TRBJ1-1; D possibly corresponds to TRBD1 (5 bases). The CDR3 length is 12 residues. V lost 10 bases, J lost 1 base, and 10 bases lay in between.

The gene calls are TRBV6-6 and TRBJ2-1; D remains unclear. Deletions cut 3 bases from V and 0 bases from J, with 12 bases between. This CDR3 spans 16 amino acids. The germline gives CDR1 MNHNY, CDR2 SVGAGI (reference sequence). The CDR3 region is CASSYIVQSSYNEQFF. The CDR3 DNA reads TGTGCCAGCAGTTATATCGTTCAGAGCTCCTACAATGAGCAGTTCTTC.

This clonotype occurred a few times. The V gene is TRBV28, the J gene TRBJ2-1; TRBD2 might be the D (6 bases). Germline loops: CDR1 MDHEN, CDR2 SYDVKM. Trimming took 9 bases from V and 8 from J, leaving 20 bases between them. CDR3 length equals 14 residues. The CDR3 sequence: CASLPGLNFHEQFF. The CDR3 coding sequence is TGTGCCAGTCTACCGGGACTTAACTTCCATGAGCAGTTCTTC.

The V and J genes are TRBV7-6 and TRBJ1-1; the D is unclear. The CDR3 is made up of 13 amino acids. The germline V gene encodes CDR1 SGHVS and CDR2 FNYEAQ. The V end lost 5 bases, the J end lost 6 bases, and 13 bases lay between the germline ends. The CDR3 here is CASSPAASAEAFF. The CDR3 DNA sequence: TGTGCCAGCAGCCCAGCAGCTAGCGCTGAAGCTTTCTTT.

This clonotype has only one observation. V and J are TRBV7-6 and TRBJ1-1; the D is unclear. The CDR3 sequence is 13 residues long. Deletions cut 3 bases from V and 4 bases from J, with 9 bases between. Per germline, CDR1 SGHVS and CDR2 FNYEAQ. CDR3 protein: CASSFGVGTEAFF. CDR3 sequence (DNA): TGTGCCAGCAGCTTCGGGGTGGGCACTGAAGCTTTCTTT.

This clonotype was counted only a few times. This sequence joins TRBV11-1 and TRBJ2-5; 11 nucleotides agree with TRBD1. The CDR3 contains 16 residues. Trimming cost V 3 bases and J 5 bases; bases outside gene matches: 8. Germline CDR1 is SGHAT and CDR2 is FQDESV (reference sequence). The CDR3 DNA sequence: TGTGCCAGCAGCTTTTCCGGGACAGGGGGACGGGAGACCCAGTACTTC. It translates to CASSFSGTGGRETQYF.

This clonotype was seen more than once but under ten times. The chain joins TRBV11-2 to TRBJ1-5; TRBD1 is a possible D gene (6 bases). With 1 base removed from V and 7 bases from J, the gap between germline ends came to 14 bases. CDR1 is SGHAT and CDR2 is FQNNGV in the germline V gene. The CDR3 extends over 15 amino acids. DNA for the CDR3: TGTGCCAGCAGCTTAGGAGCGGGGGCAGGGCAGCCCCAGCATTTT. As protein: CASSLGAGAGQPQHF.

This clonotype has a handful of counts. This chain links TRBV7-6 with TRBJ1-4, with D perhaps matching TRBD1 (5 bases). V dropped 5 bases and J dropped 3 bases, with 16 bases sitting between them. This CDR3 is 16 amino acids long. Germline V gene data show CDR1 as SGHVS and CDR2 as FNYEAQ. The CDR3 DNA sequence: TGTGCCAGCAGCGCATACTTATCCAGGGCTAATGAAAAACTGTTTTTT. Translated: CASSAYLSRANEKLFF.